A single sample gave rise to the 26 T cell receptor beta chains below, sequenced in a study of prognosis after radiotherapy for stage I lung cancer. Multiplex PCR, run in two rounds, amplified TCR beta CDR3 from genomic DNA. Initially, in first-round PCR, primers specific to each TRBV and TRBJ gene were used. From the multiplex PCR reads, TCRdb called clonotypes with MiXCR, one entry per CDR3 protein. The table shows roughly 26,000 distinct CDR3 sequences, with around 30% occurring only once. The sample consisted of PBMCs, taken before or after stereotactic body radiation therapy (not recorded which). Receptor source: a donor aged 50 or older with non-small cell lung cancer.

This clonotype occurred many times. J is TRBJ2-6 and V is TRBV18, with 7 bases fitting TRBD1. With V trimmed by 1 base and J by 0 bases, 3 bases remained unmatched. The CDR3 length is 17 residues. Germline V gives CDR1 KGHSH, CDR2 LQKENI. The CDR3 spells CASSPLKGASGANVLTF. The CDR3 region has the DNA TGTGCCAGCTCACCACTGAAGGGGGCCTCTGGGGCCAACGTCCTGACTTTC.

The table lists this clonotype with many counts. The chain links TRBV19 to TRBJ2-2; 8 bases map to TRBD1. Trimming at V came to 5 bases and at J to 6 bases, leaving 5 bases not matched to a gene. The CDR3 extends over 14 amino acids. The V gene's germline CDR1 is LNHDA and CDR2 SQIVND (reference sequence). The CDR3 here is CASSLPTGAGELFF. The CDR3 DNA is TGTGCCAGTAGTTTGCCGACAGGGGCCGGGGAGCTGTTTTTT.

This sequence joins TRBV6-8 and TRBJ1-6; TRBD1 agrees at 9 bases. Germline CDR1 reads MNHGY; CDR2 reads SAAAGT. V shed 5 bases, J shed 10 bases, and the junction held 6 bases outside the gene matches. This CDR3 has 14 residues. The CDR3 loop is CASSRRDRVSPLHF. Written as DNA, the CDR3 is TGTGCCAGCAGTCGTAGGGACAGGGTCTCACCCCTCCACTTT.

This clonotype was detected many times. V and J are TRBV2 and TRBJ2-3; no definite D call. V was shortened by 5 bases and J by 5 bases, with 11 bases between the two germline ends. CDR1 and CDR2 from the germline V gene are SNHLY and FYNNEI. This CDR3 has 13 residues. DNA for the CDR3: TGTGCCAGCAGTTCCTACTGGCAAGATACGCAGTATTTT. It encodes CASSSYWQDTQYF.

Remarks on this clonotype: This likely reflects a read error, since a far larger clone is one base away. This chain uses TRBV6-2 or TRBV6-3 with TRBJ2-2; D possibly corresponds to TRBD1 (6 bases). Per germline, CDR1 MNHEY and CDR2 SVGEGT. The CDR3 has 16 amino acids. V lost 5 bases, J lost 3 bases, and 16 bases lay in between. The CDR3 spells CASSESFRTDTGELFF. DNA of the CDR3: TGTGCCAGCAGTGAATCGTTTCGGACAGACACCGGGGAGCTGTTTTTT.

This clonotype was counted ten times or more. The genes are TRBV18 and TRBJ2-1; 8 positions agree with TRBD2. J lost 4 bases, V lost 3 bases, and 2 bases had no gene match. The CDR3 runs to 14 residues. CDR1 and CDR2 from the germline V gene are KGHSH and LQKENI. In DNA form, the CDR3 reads TGTGCCAGCTCACCGGGCGGGGGGTACAATGAGCAGTTCTTC. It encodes CASSPGGGYNEQFF.

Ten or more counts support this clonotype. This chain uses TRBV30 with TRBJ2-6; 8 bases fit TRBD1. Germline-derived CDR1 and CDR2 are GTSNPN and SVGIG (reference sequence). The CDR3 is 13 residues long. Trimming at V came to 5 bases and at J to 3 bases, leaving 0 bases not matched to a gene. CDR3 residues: CAWGTGGANVLTF. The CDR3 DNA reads TGTGCCTGGGGGACAGGTGGGGCCAACGTCCTGACTTTC.

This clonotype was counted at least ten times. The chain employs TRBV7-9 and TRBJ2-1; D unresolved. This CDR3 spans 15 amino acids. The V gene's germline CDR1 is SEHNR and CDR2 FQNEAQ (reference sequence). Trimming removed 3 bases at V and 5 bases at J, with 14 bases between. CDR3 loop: CASSLVTPSHNEQFF. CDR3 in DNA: TGTGCCAGCAGCTTGGTTACCCCTTCTCACAATGAGCAGTTCTTC. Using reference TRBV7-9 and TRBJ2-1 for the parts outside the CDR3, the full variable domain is DTGVSQNPRHKITKRGQNVTFRCDPISEHNRLYWYRQTLGQGPEFLTYFQNEAQLEKSRLLSDRFSAERPKGSFSTLEIQRTEQGDSAMYLCASSLVTPSHNEQFFGPGTRLTVL.

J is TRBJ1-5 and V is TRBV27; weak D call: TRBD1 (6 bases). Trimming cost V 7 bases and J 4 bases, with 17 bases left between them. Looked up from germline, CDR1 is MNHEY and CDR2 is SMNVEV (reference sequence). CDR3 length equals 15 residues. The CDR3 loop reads CASMGAGTSNQPQHF. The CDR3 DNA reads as TGTGCCAGCATGGGTGCCGGGACATCGAATCAGCCCCAGCATTTT.

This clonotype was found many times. CDR3 protein: CASGRQGFQPQHF. CDR3 DNA sequence: TGTGCCAGCGGCCGACAGGGTTTTCAGCCCCAGCATTTT. This sequence joins TRBV27 and TRBJ1-5, with TRBD1 identical over 7 bases. CDR3 length: 13 amino acids. CDR1 is MNHEY and CDR2 is SMNVEV in the germline V gene (reference sequence). J lost 6 bases, V lost 8 bases, and 7 bases had no gene match.

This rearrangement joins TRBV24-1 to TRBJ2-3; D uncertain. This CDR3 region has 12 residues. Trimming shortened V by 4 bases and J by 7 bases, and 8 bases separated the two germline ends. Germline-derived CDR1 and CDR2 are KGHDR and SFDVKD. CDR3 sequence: CATSDHLYTQYF. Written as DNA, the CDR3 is TGTGCCACCAGTGACCACTTATATACGCAGTATTTT.

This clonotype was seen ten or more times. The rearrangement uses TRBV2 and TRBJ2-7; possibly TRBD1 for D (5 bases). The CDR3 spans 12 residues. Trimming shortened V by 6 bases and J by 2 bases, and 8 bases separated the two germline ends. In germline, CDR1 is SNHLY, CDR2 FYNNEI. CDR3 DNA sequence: TGTGCCAGCAGCCTACAGGCCTACGAGCAGTACTTC. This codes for CASSLQAYEQYF.

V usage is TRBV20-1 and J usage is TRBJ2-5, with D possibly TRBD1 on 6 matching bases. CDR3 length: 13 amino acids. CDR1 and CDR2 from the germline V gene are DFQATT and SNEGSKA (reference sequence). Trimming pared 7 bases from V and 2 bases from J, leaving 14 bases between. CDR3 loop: CSDKRDTQETQYF. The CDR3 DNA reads TGCAGTGATAAACGGGACACACAAGAGACCCAGTACTTC.

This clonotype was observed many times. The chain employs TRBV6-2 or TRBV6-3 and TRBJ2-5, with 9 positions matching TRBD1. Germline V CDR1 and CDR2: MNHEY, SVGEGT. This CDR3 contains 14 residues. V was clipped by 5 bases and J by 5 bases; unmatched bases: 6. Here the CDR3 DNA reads TGTGCCAGCAGTAGGGACAGGGTCTACGAGACCCAGTACTTC. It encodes CASSRDRVYETQYF.

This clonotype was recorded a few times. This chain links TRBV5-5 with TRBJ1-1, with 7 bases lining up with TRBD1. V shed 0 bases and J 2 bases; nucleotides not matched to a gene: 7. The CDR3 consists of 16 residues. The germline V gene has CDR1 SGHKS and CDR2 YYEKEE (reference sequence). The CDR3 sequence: CASSLVPGQTNTEAFF. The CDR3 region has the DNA TGTGCCAGCAGCTTGGTCCCGGGACAGACAAACACTGAAGCTTTCTTT. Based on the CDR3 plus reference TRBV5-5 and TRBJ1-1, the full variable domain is DAGVTQSPTHLIKTRGQQVTLRCSPISGHKSVSWYQQVLGQGPQFIFQYYEKEERGRGNFPDRFSARQFPNYSSELNVNALLLGDSALYLCASSLVPGQTNTEAFFGQGTRLTVV.

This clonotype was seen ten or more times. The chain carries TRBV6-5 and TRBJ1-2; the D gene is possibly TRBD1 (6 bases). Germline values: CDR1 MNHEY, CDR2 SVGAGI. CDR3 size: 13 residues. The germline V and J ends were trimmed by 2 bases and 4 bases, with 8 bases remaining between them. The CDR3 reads CASSYGQFYGYTF. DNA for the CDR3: TGTGCCAGCAGTTACGGACAGTTCTATGGCTACACCTTC.

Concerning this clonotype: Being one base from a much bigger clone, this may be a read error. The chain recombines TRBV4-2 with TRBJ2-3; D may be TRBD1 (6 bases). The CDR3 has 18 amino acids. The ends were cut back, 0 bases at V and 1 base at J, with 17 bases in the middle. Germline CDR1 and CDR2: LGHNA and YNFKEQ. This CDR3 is CASSQDPRGRQGTDTQYF. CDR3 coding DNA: TGTGCCAGCAGCCAAGATCCCAGGGGCCGGCAAGGCACAGATACGCAGTATTTT.

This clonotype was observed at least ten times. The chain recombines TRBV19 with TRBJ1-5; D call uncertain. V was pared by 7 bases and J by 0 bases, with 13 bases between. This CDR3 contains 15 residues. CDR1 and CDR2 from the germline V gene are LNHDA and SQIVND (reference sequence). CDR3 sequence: CASNRTPTSNQPQHF. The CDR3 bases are TGTGCCAGTAATAGGACCCCTACTAGCAATCAGCCCCAGCATTTT.

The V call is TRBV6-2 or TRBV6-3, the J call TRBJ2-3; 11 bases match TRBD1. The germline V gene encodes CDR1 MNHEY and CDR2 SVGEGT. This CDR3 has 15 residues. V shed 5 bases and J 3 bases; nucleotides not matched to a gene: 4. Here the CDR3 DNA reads TGTGCCAGCAGTGAAGGACAGGGGGCTACAGATACGCAGTATTTT. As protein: CASSEGQGATDTQYF.

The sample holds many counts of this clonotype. CDR3 sequence reads: CASSPAGTGAGYTF. The DNA for the CDR3 is TGTGCCAGCAGTCCGGCCGGGACAGGGGCCGGCTACACCTTC. The chain recombines TRBV7-9 with TRBJ1-2; 10 positions agree with TRBD1. Germline CDR1 reads SEHNR; CDR2 reads FQNEAQ (reference sequence). The trim removed 6 bases at V and 8 bases at J, leaving 9 bases unmatched. The CDR3 has 14 amino acids.

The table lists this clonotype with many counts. The CDR3 DNA sequence: TGCGCCAGCAGCTTGACTAGCGGGGTCACAGATACGCAGTATTTT. This gives the protein CASSLTSGVTDTQYF. This rearrangement joins TRBV5-1 to TRBJ2-3; 10 bases match TRBD2. The CDR3 runs to 15 residues. Looked up from germline, CDR1 is SGHRS and CDR2 is YFSETQ. The V segment lost 1 base and the J segment 2 bases; nucleotides outside the gene matches: 1.

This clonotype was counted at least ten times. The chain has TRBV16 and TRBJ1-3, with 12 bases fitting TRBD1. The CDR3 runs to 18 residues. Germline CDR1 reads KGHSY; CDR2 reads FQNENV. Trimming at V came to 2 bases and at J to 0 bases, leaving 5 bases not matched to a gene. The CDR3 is CASSQRDRGLPSGNTIYF. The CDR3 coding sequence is TGTGCCAGCAGCCAACGGGACAGGGGGCTTCCCTCTGGAAACACCATATATTTT. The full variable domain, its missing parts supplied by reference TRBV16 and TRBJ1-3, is GEEVAQTPKHLVRGEGQKAKLYCAPIKGHSYVFWYQQVLKNEFKFLISFQNENVFDETGMPKERFSAKCLPNSPCSLEIQATKLEDSAVYFCASSQRDRGLPSGNTIYFGEGSWLTVV.

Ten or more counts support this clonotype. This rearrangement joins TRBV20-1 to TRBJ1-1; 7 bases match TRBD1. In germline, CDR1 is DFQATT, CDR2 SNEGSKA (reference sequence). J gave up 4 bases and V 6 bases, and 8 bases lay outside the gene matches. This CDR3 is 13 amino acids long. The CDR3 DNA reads TGCAGTGCAAGGGACAGCCTGGCCACTGAAGCTTTCTTT. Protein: CSARDSLATEAFF.

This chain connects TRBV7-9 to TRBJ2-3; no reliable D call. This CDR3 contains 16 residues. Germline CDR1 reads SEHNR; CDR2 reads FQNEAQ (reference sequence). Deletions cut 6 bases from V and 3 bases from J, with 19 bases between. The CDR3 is CASRGLRAVETDTQYF. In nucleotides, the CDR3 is TGTGCCAGCAGAGGCCTAAGGGCAGTGGAAACAGATACGCAGTATTTT.

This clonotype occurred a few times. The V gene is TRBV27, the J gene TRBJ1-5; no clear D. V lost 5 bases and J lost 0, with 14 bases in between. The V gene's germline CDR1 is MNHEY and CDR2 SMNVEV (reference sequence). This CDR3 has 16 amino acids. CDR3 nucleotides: TGTGCCAGCAGTCCCCCGGAAGCCTATAGCAATCAGCCCCAGCATTTT. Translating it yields CASSPPEAYSNQPQHF.

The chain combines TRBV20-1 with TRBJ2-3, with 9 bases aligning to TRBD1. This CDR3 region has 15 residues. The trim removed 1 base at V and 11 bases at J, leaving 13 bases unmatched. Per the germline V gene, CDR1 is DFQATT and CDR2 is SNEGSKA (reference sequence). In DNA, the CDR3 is TGCAGTGCTAGAGCTACAGGGGGCCCCGGATTTGGGCAGTATTTT. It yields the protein CSARATGGPGFGQYF.